A selection of T cell receptor beta chains follows, all from one sample in a study of early stage breast cancer tumors. Some clones are missing from TCRdb's copy, which holds only in-frame ones; the method was immunoSEQ multiplex PCR. In the table there are tens of thousands of clones, roughly 77% of which are singletons. The sequenced sample consisted of breast tumor tissue. Every receptor here comes from a person aged 30 to 39 with breast cancer. The CDR3 runs from the conserved cysteine through the conserved F or W. A D gene is named only where the DNA matches it firmly. The size field is filled for only some rows; it gives once, few, many or a size class.

D: TRBD2
V: TRBV4-1
J: TRBJ2-2
size: .
DNA: TGCGCCAGCAGCCAAGGGGGACTTGCGGGAGTCGGCACCGGGGAGCTGTTTTTT
CDR3: CASSQGGLAGVGTGELFF

D: TRBD2
V: TRBV9
J: TRBJ2-1
size: .
DNA: TGTGCCAGCAGCGTAGTGGGACTAGCGGGGAATGAGCAGTTCTTC
CDR3: CASSVVGLAGNEQFF

D: .
V: TRBV7-9
J: TRBJ2-5
size: .
DNA: TGTGCCAGCAGCCTCCCGCGGGCACAAGAGACCCAGTACTTC
CDR3: CASSLPRAQETQYF

D: TRBD1
V: TRBV6-6
J: TRBJ1-1
size: .
DNA: TGTGCCAGCAGTTCACCGACGGGACAGTCGAACACTGAAGCTTTCTTT
CDR3: CASSSPTGQSNTEAFF

D: TRBD2
V: TRBV4-3
J: TRBJ2-7
size: .
DNA: TGCGCCAGCAGCCAAGAGGCCCTAGCGGGACTTCCCTACGAGCAGTACTTC
CDR3: CASSQEALAGLPYEQYF

D: .
V: TRBV7-2
J: TRBJ2-2
size: .
DNA: TGTGCCAGCAGCTTAGCGCCAGGGGGGACCGGGGAGCTGTTTTTT
CDR3: CASSLAPGGTGELFF

D: .
V: TRBV5-5
J: TRBJ1-2
size: once
DNA: TGTGCCAGCAGCTCCGCCAAGGGGACATCTAACTATGGCTACACCTTC
CDR3: CASSSAKGTSNYGYTF

D: .
V: TRBV30
J: TRBJ2-1
size: .
DNA: TGTGCCTGGAGGGTGGCCCCCCATGAGCAGTTCTTC
CDR3: CAWRVAPHEQFF

D: TRBD1
V: TRBV4-3
J: TRBJ2-7
size: few
DNA: TGCGCCAGCAGCGTGGGACAGGGGAGCTACGAGCAGTACTTC
CDR3: CASSVGQGSYEQYF

D: .
V: TRBV6-6
J: TRBJ2-7
size: .
DNA: TGTGCCATCTGCCCCGAAACCACCTACGAGCAGTACTTC
CDR3: CAICPETTYEQYF

D: .
V: TRBV2
J: TRBJ1-2
size: few
DNA: TGTGCCAGCAGTGACGGGCAGCCAGACTATGGCTACACCTTC
CDR3: CASSDGQPDYGYTF

D: .
V: TRBV11-2
J: TRBJ2-7
size: .
DNA: TGTGCCAGCAGCTTAGCCCTTACAACTTTTTACGAGCAGTACTTC
CDR3: CASSLALTTFYEQYF

D: .
V: TRBV6-5
J: TRBJ1-2
size: few
DNA: TGTGCCAGCAGTCGGACAGACTATGGCTACACCTTC
CDR3: CASSRTDYGYTF

D: TRBD2
V: TRBV10-1
J: TRBJ2-1
size: .
DNA: TGCGCCAGCAGTGAGGGACTAGCGGGAGGGTCCAATGAGCAGTTCTTC
CDR3: CASSEGLAGGSNEQFF

D: .
V: TRBV7-2
J: TRBJ2-7
size: .
DNA: TGTGCCAGCAGCTTACGAGTTGGGGCCATACCCTACGAGCAGTACTTC
CDR3: CASSLRVGAIPYEQYF

D: TRBD1
V: TRBV6-1
J: TRBJ2-7
size: .
DNA: TGTGCCAGCAGTGAAGTTCCAGGGGGCTACGAGCAGTACTTC
CDR3: CASSEVPGGYEQYF

D: .
V: TRBV25-1
J: TRBJ1-2
size: .
DNA: TGTGCCAGCAGTTCACATGGGCTCGCTGATGACTATGGCTACACCTTC
CDR3: CASSSHGLADDYGYTF

D: .
V: TRBV1
J: TRBJ2-7
size: .
DNA: TGCACCAGCAGCCAAGATGGGGGGGGACTAAGCGAAGCCCACGAGCAGTACTTC
CDR3: CTSSQDGGGLSEAHEQYF

D: .
V: TRBV25-1
J: TRBJ2-7
size: .
DNA: TGTGCCAGCAGTGAATCAGGGTTCCGGGCCGAGCAGTACTTC
CDR3: CASSESGFRAEQYF

D: TRBD1
V: TRBV30
J: TRBJ2-1
size: .
DNA: TGTGCCTGGACAGGGGGCAGGTCGAATGAGCAGTTCTTC
CDR3: CAWTGGRSNEQFF

D: TRBD2
V: TRBV6-4
J: TRBJ2-1
size: .
DNA: TGTGCCAGTGGACTAGCGGGAAGCAATGAGCAGTTCTTC
CDR3: CASGLAGSNEQFF

D: .
V: TRBV7-8
J: TRBJ1-2
size: .
DNA: TGTGCCAGCAGCTTACGGACAGCTAATAACTATGGCTACACCTTC
CDR3: CASSLRTANNYGYTF

D: .
V: TRBV4-1
J: TRBJ2-7
size: .
DNA: TGCGCCAGCAGCCAAGTCGACCTTTTTGAGCAGTACTTC
CDR3: CASSQVDLFEQYF

D: TRBD1
V: TRBV7-8
J: TRBJ1-6
size: .
DNA: TGTGCCAGCAGCATGGACAGGGGTAATTCACCCCTCCACTTT
CDR3: CASSMDRGNSPLHF

D: .
V: TRBV4-3
J: TRBJ1-5
size: .
DNA: TGCGCCAGCAGCCAAGGTGAACAGGGAAAGGGCCCCCAGCATTTT
CDR3: CASSQGEQGKGPQHF

D: TRBD2
V: TRBV18
J: TRBJ2-7
size: .
DNA: TGTGCCAGCTCACCACCGTTGGGACTAGCGGAGCAGTACTTC
CDR3: CASSPPLGLAEQYF

D: TRBD1
V: TRBV5-1
J: TRBJ2-7
size: .
DNA: TGCGCCAGCAGCTTTGGGACAGGGGTGTACGAGCAGTACTTC
CDR3: CASSFGTGVYEQYF

D: TRBD2
V: TRBV28
J: TRBJ2-5
size: .
DNA: TGTGCCAGCAGTGATGGGACTAGCGGGATGGGAGAGACCCAGTACTTC
CDR3: CASSDGTSGMGETQYF

D: TRBD1
V: TRBV2
J: TRBJ2-1
size: .
DNA: TGTGCCAGCAGGGAGGGGACAGGGGGCAATGAGCAGTTCTTC
CDR3: CASREGTGGNEQFF

D: .
V: TRBV4-1
J: TRBJ1-2
size: few
DNA: TGCGCCAGCAGCCCCATCGGACAGTCCAACTATGGCTACACCTTC
CDR3: CASSPIGQSNYGYTF

D: TRBD1
V: TRBV5-6
J: TRBJ1-1
size: few
DNA: TGTGCCAGCAGCTTGTTGGACAGGCGGAACACTGAAGCTTTCTTT
CDR3: CASSLLDRRNTEAFF

D: .
V: TRBV11-2
J: TRBJ1-1
size: few
DNA: TGTGCCAGTAAAGCAGACTACACTGAAGCTTTCTTT
CDR3: CASKADYTEAFF

D: .
V: TRBV9
J: TRBJ2-3
size: .
DNA: TGTGCCAGCAGCGATAAGGGGGAGGGGTGGGGCACAGATACGCAGTATTTT
CDR3: CASSDKGEGWGTDTQYF

D: .
V: TRBV2
J: TRBJ2-3
size: .
DNA: TGTGCCAGCAGTAGGGACTCGCCGGGAGATACGCAGTATTTT
CDR3: CASSRDSPGDTQYF

D: .
V: TRBV18
J: TRBJ2-2
size: .
DNA: TGTGCCAGCTCACCAGGCCCGGGCGGGGAGCTGTTTTTT
CDR3: CASSPGPGGELFF

D: .
V: TRBV21-1
J: TRBJ1-2
size: .
DNA: TGTGCCAGCAGCATACAACTCCAGGGGACCCATGGCTACACCTTC
CDR3: CASSIQLQGTHGYTF

D: .
V: TRBV15
J: TRBJ1-4
size: once
DNA: TGTGCCACCAGCACGAAGGAAAAACTGTTTTTT
CDR3: CATSTKEKLFF

D: .
V: TRBV7-2
J: TRBJ2-3
size: .
DNA: TGTGCCAGCAGCTTAGCGCCGGGAGCGGCAGATACGCAGTATTTT
CDR3: CASSLAPGAADTQYF

D: .
V: TRBV6-1
J: TRBJ1-4
size: .
DNA: TGTGCCAGCCGTAACTCTGGAAAACTGTTTTTT
CDR3: CASRNSGKLFF

D: .
V: TRBV2
J: TRBJ1-1
size: few
DNA: TGTGCCAGCATTGTAGAGACAAACACTGAAGCTTTCTTT
CDR3: CASIVETNTEAFF

D: TRBD2
V: TRBV30
J: TRBJ2-1
size: .
DNA: TGTGCCTGGAACCCTGGGACTAGCGGGAGGAATGAGCAGTTCTTC
CDR3: CAWNPGTSGRNEQFF

D: .
V: TRBV27
J: TRBJ2-1
size: .
DNA: TGTGCCACCTCAGGCCAGTTTGGGCATGAGCAGTTCTTC
CDR3: CATSGQFGHEQFF

D: .
V: TRBV11-2
J: TRBJ2-2
size: .
DNA: TGTGCCAGCAGCTTAGGATTACTCGGGAACACCGGGGAGCTGTTTTTT
CDR3: CASSLGLLGNTGELFF

D: .
V: TRBV5-1
J: TRBJ2-7
size: .
DNA: TGCGCCAGCAGCCAAGTACAGGACTCCTACGAGCAGTACTTC
CDR3: CASSQVQDSYEQYF

D: .
V: TRBV19
J: TRBJ2-7
size: once
DNA: TGTGCCAGTAGCTCCTACGGGGCCTACGAGCAGTACTTC
CDR3: CASSSYGAYEQYF

D: .
V: TRBV21-1
J: TRBJ1-2
size: .
DNA: TGTGCCAGCAGCAAAGCCCTAGGCAGGAATTCACTTCTTGGGTATGGCTACACCTTC
CDR3: CASSKALGRNSLLGYGYTF

D: .
V: TRBV5-1
J: TRBJ2-2
size: .
DNA: TGCGCCAGCAGCTTGGCCAGGGGGAACACCGGGGAGCTGTTTTTT
CDR3: CASSLARGNTGELFF

D: .
V: TRBV18
J: TRBJ2-7
size: .
DNA: TGTGCCAGCTCAGGCAGGATTCAAGAGGACGAGCAGTACTTC
CDR3: CASSGRIQEDEQYF

D: .
V: TRBV6-5
J: TRBJ2-7
size: .
DNA: TGTGCCAGCAGCCCCCGGGTTTTTACAGGGACCGCTTACTTC
CDR3: CASSPRVFTGTAYF

D: .
V: TRBV6-5
J: TRBJ1-2
size: .
DNA: TGTGCCAGCAGTCCTCAGGGCACCTATGGCTACACCTTC
CDR3: CASSPQGTYGYTF

D: TRBD1
V: TRBV11-2
J: TRBJ1-6
size: once
DNA: TGTGCCAGCACCCCTCAGGGGGGACAGCATTCACCCCTCCACTTT
CDR3: CASTPQGGQHSPLHF

D: .
V: TRBV19
J: TRBJ1-1
size: .
DNA: TGTGCCAGTAGTATAAGTGCGGGGGGGAACACTGAAGCTTTCTTT
CDR3: CASSISAGGNTEAFF

D: .
V: TRBV4-1
J: TRBJ2-7
size: .
DNA: TGCGCCAGCAGCCAAGTGGCTAGCGTCTACGAGCAGTACTTC
CDR3: CASSQVASVYEQYF

D: .
V: TRBV7-3
J: TRBJ2-1
size: .
DNA: TGTGCCAGCAGCTTAAGCCCCTCCTACAATGAGCAGTTCTTC
CDR3: CASSLSPSYNEQFF

D: .
V: TRBV11-2
J: TRBJ1-5
size: .
DNA: TGTGCCAGCAGCCTGAGCGGTGGCAATCAGCCCCAGCATTTT
CDR3: CASSLSGGNQPQHF

D: .
V: TRBV4-2
J: TRBJ1-1
size: .
DNA: TGTGCCAGCAGCCAAGGTGGGGGATTGGACACTGAAGCTTTCTTT
CDR3: CASSQGGGLDTEAFF

D: .
V: TRBV6-1
J: TRBJ2-1
size: .
DNA: TGTGCCAGCAGTGAAGATGGGGCCCAGTCCTACAATGAGCAGTTCTTC
CDR3: CASSEDGAQSYNEQFF

D: .
V: TRBV7-9
J: TRBJ2-1
size: medium-sized
DNA: TGTGCCAGCAGCTTAGCGTCGAATCCGGCACGTGAGCAGTTCTTC
CDR3: CASSLASNPAREQFF

D: .
V: TRBV11-1
J: TRBJ2-7
size: .
DNA: TGTGCCAGCAGCTTAGATGGGCAGGGCGGCTACGAGCAGTACTTC
CDR3: CASSLDGQGGYEQYF

D: .
V: TRBV13
J: TRBJ1-4
size: .
DNA: TGTGCCAGCAGCTCTCATGAAAAACTGTTTTTT
CDR3: CASSSHEKLFF